In its sample, the clone carrying this T cell receptor beta chain was seen once. What it binds is unknown. The data were obtained in a study of shared clonotypes between healthy human individuals. CDR1 is MNHNS and CDR2 is SASEGT in the germline V gene. V was clipped by 7 bases and J by 3 bases; unmatched bases: 6. The CDR3 runs to 15 residues. Study results and caveats: Sharing across four donors was highest in naive CD4 (around 5%) and lowest in memory CD8 (around 0.4%).

Genomic DNA belonging to each subset was distributed in equal measure over several immunoSEQ plates. Method: immunoSEQ multiplex PCR; TCRdb's copy keeps in-frame clones and lacks some. In the table there are about 2.3 million clones, roughly 93% of which are singletons. The sample was naive CD4+ T cells from PBMCs. Specified subset: CD45RA+ positively selected. The chain links TRBV6-1 to TRBJ2-1, with 10 bases aligning to TRBD2. The receptor comes from a young man in good health. Some clones in this sample may be carry-over from other donors' samples. CDR3 DNA: TGTGCCAGCACTAGCGGGAGTTGGGGCTACAATGAGCAGTTCTTC. Translation: CASTSGSWGYNEQFF.